These 11 T cell receptor beta chains share one sample of origin, sequenced in a study of T cell changes during pregnancy in multiple sclerosis. Repertoires were generated with immunoSEQ multiplex PCR, while TCRdb's copy carries only in-frame clones and drops some. The sample contains about 97,000 clones, 90% of which appear only once. The sample consisted of peripheral blood, taken in the second trimester of pregnancy. Receptors originate from a female donor in good health, enrolled as a control in a pregnancy study.

This chain connects TRBV5-6 to TRBJ2-5; 7 positions match TRBD1. The length of the CDR3 is 15 residues. The germline CDR1 and CDR2 sequences are SGHDT and YYEEEE. J lost 11 bases, V lost 4 bases, and 17 bases had no gene match. CDR3 DNA: TGTGCCAGCAGCGGACCGGACAGGACCATCCAAGAGCAGTACTTC. Translation: CASSGPDRTIQEQYF.

This chain joins TRBV6-1 and TRBJ2-2; tentative D call: TRBD1 (7 bases). The V gene lost 3 bases and the J gene lost 3 bases, with 8 bases spanning the gap. The CDR3 consists of 14 residues. Germline V gene sequence: CDR1 MNHNS, CDR2 SASEGT. CDR3: CASSDRGDTGELFF. The DNA of the CDR3 is TGTGCCAGCAGTGACAGGGGGGACACCGGGGAGCTGTTTTTT.

V is TRBV15 and J is TRBJ1-2, with D uncertain. V was pared by 1 base and J by 4 bases, with 7 bases between. This CDR3 has 13 amino acids. Germline lookup yields CDR1 LNHNV and CDR2 YYDKDF (reference sequence). This CDR3 is CATSRAGSYGYTF. For the CDR3, the DNA is TGTGCCACCAGCAGAGCAGGCAGCTATGGCTACACCTTC.

The V and J genes are TRBV4-2 and TRBJ2-5; 7 bases map to TRBD1. CDR3 length: 15 residues. CDR1 LGHNA and CDR2 YNFKEQ come from the germline V gene. V lost 0 bases, J lost 2 bases, and 3 bases stayed unmatched. The CDR3 spells CASSQDGQEQETQYF. The CDR3 bases are TGTGCCAGCAGCCAAGATGGACAGGAACAAGAGACCCAGTACTTC.

In its sample, this clone was seen a few times. V is TRBV18 and J is TRBJ1-2, with a weak D call TRBD1 (5 bases). V shed 6 bases and J shed 14 bases, with 16 bases lying between them. Germline V gene data show CDR1 as KGHSH and CDR2 as LQKENI. This CDR3 contains 11 residues. The CDR3 here is CASSSHRGETF. CDR3 in DNA: TGTGCCAGCTCTTCACATAGGGGTGAGACCTTC.

This clone was observed a handful of times. V usage is TRBV6-6 and J usage is TRBJ1-1, with 7 bases lining up with TRBD1. V lost 6 bases, J lost 3 bases, and 7 bases stayed unmatched. This CDR3 spans 14 amino acids. Germline CDR1 and CDR2: MNHNY and SVGAGI (reference sequence). CDR3 protein: CASSPRQGYTEAFF. In DNA, the CDR3 is TGTGCCAGCAGCCCCCGACAGGGTTACACTGAAGCTTTCTTT.

The chain carries TRBV5-1 and TRBJ2-5, with TRBD2 matching 7 bases. V lost 4 bases, J lost 12 bases, and 15 bases stayed unmatched. Germline-derived CDR1 and CDR2 are SGHRS and YFSETQ. The CDR3 is 14 residues long. The CDR3 loop is CASSPSGGAGWEYF. The CDR3 DNA reads TGCGCCAGCAGCCCCTCCGGCGGAGCGGGGTGGGAGTACTTC. Drawing the rest from reference TRBV5-1 and TRBJ2-5, the complete variable domain is KAGVTQTPRYLIKTRGQQVTLSCSPISGHRSVSWYQQTPGQGLQFLFEYFSETQRNKGNFPGRFSGRQFSNSRSEMNVSTLELGDSALYLCASSPSGGAGWEYFGPGTRLLVL.

This sequence joins TRBV27 and TRBJ2-2; TRBD1 is a possible D gene (6 bases). V was cut by 1 base and J by 3 bases, with 12 bases left in between. The CDR3 is made up of 16 amino acids. Germline CDR1 reads MNHEY; CDR2 reads SMNVEV (reference sequence). CDR3 in amino acids: CASSLFARGYTGELFF. CDR3 DNA: TGTGCCAGCAGTTTATTCGCCAGGGGATACACCGGGGAGCTGTTTTTT.

The chain links TRBV19 to TRBJ1-3; 10 bases are a match to TRBD1. Germline CDR1 is LNHDA and CDR2 is SQIVND (reference sequence). V dropped 4 bases and J dropped 3; count of bases not matched to a gene: 12. This CDR3 spans 18 amino acids. CDR3 bases: TGTGCCAGTAGTACCGAATACCCGGGACAGGGGTATGGAAACACCATATATTTT. Amino acids: CASSTEYPGQGYGNTIYF. Drawing the rest from reference TRBV19 and TRBJ1-3, the complete variable domain is DGGITQSPKYLFRKEGQNVTLSCEQNLNHDAMYWYRQDPGQGLRLIYYSQIVNDFQKGDIAEGYSVSREKKESFPLTVTSAQKNPTAFYLCASSTEYPGQGYGNTIYFGEGSWLTVV.

The chain has TRBV18 and TRBJ2-2, with D possibly TRBD1 on 5 matching bases. Per germline, CDR1 KGHSH and CDR2 LQKENI. Between the trimmed V and J ends, which lost 3 bases and 0 bases, there was a span of 14 bases. This CDR3 has 17 amino acids. CDR3 residues: CASSPPSGRPNTGELFF. For the CDR3, the DNA is TGTGCCAGCTCACCCCCTTCAGGGCGCCCGAACACCGGGGAGCTGTTTTTT. The full variable domain, with the rest looked up from reference TRBV18 and TRBJ2-2, is NAGVMQNPRHLVRRRGQEARLRCSPMKGHSHVYWYRQLPEEGLKFMVYLQKENIIDESGMPKERFSAEFPKEGPSILRIQQVVRGDSAAYFCASSPPSGRPNTGELFFGEGSRLTVL.

V and J are TRBV30 and TRBJ2-2; the match to TRBD1 covers 9 bases. Germline V gene lookup returns CDR1 GTSNPN and CDR2 SVGIG (reference sequence). The CDR3 is made up of 13 amino acids. The ends lost 8 bases at V and 6 bases at J; junction bases unmatched: 7. The CDR3: CARTGAVAGELFF. In nucleotides, the CDR3 is TGTGCCCGGACAGGGGCGGTGGCCGGGGAGCTGTTTTTT.